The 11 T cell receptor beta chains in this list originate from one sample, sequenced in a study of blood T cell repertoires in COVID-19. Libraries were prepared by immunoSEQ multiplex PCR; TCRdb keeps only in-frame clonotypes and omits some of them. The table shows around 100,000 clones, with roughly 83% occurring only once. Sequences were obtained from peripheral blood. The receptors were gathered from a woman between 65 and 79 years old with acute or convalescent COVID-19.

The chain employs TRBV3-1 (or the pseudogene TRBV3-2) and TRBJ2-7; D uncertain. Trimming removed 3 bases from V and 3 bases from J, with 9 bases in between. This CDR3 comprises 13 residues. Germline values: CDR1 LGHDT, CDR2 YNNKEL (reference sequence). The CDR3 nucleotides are TGTGCCAGCAGCCACCGAGGAGTCTACGAGCAGTACTTC. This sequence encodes CASSHRGVYEQYF.

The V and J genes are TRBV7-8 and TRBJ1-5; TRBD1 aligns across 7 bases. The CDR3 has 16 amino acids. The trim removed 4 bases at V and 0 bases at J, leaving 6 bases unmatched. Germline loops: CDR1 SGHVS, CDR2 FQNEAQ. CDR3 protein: CASSSRQGNSNQPQHF. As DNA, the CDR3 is TGTGCCAGCAGCTCTAGACAGGGCAATAGCAATCAGCCCCAGCATTTT.

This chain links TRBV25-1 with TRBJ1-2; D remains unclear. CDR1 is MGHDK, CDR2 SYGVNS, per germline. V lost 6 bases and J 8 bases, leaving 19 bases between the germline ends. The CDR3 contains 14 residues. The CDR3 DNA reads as TGTGCCAGCAGCGAGAGCGGAGTCCACGGAGGCTACACCTTC. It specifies CASSESGVHGGYTF.

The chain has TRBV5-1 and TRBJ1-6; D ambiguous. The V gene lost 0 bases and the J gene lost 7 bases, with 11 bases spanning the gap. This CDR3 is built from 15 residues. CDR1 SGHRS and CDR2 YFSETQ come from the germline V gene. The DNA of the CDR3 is TGCGCCAGCAGCTTGGAATCCGGGGTAAATTCACCCCTCCACTTT. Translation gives CASSLESGVNSPLHF.

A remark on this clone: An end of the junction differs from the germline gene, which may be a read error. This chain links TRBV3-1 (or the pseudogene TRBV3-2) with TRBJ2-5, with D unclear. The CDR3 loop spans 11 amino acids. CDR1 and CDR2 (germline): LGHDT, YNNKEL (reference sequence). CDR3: CASSQEEAQYF. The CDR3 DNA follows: TGTGCCAGCAGCCAAGAAGAGGCCCAGTACTTC.

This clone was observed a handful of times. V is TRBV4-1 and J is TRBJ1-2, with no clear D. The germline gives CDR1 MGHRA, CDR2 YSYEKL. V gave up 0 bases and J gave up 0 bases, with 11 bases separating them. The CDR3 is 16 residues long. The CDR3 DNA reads TGCGCCAGCAGCCAAGATCCGTTCTTCTCTAACTATGGCTACACCTTC. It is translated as CASSQDPFFSNYGYTF.

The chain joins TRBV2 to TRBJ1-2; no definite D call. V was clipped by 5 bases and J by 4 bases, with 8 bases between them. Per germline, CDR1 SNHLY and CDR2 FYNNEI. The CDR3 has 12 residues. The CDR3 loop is CASSSGIYGYTF. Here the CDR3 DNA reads TGTGCCAGCAGTTCAGGAATCTATGGCTACACCTTC.

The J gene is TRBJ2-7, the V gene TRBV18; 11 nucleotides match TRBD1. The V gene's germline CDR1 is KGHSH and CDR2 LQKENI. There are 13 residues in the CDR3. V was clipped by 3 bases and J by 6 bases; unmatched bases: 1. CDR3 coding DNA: TGTGCCAGCTCACCCGGGACAGGGGGCGAGCAGTACTTC. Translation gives CASSPGTGGEQYF.

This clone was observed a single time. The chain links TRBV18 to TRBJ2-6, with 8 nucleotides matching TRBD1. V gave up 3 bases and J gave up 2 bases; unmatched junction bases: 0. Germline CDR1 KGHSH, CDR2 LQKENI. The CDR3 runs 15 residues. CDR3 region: CASSPTGAGANVLTF. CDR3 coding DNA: TGTGCCAGCTCACCGACAGGGGCTGGGGCCAACGTCCTGACTTTC.

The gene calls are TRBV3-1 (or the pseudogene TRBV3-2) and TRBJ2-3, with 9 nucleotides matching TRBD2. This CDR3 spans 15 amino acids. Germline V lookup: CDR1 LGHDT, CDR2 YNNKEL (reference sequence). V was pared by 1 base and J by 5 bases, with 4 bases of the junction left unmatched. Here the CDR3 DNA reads TGTGCCAGCAGCCAAGCGCGGGGGGGGATAGATACGCAGTATTTT. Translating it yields CASSQARGGIDTQYF.

CDR3 residues: CASTRARGLNTEAFF. DNA of the CDR3: TGTGCCAGCACCCGGGCCAGGGGGTTGAACACTGAAGCTTTCTTT. This chain joins TRBV6-5 and TRBJ1-1; the match to TRBD1 covers 7 bases. Germline values: CDR1 MNHEY, CDR2 SVGAGI. CDR3 length equals 15 residues. Losses at the gene ends were 7 bases for V and 0 bases for J; bases not matched to a gene: 8.